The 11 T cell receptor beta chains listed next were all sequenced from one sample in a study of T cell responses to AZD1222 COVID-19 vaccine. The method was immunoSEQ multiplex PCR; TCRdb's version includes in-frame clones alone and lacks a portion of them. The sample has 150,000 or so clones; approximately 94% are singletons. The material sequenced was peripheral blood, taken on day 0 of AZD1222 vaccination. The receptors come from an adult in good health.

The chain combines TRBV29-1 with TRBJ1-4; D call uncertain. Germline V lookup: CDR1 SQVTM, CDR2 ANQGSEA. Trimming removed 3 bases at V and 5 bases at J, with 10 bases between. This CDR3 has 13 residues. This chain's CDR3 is CSVEWEGNEKLFF. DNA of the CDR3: TGCAGCGTTGAGTGGGAAGGCAATGAAAAACTGTTTTTT.

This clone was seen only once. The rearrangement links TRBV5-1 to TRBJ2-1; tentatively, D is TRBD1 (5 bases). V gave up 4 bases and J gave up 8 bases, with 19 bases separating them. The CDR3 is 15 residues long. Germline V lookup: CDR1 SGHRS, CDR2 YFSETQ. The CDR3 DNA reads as TGCGCCAGCAGCCTTAGGGGTTCCCCCAACGATGAGCAGTTCTTC. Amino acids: CASSLRGSPNDEQFF.

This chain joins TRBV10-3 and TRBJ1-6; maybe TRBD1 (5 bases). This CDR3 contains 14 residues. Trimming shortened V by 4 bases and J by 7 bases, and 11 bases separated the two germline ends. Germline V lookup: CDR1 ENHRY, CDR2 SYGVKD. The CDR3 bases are TGTGCCATCAGTGCTCTGGACACAAATTCACCCCTCCACTTT. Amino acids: CAISALDTNSPLHF.

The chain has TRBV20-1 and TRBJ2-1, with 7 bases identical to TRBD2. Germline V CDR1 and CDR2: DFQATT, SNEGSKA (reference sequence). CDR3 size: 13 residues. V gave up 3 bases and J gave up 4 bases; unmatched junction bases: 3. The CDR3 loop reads CSASASGYNEQFF. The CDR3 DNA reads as TGCAGTGCTAGTGCTAGCGGTTACAATGAGCAGTTCTTC.

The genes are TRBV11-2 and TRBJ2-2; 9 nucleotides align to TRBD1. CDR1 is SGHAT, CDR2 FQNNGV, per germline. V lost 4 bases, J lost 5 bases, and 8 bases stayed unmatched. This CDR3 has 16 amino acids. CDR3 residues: CASSSTGTGRTGELFF. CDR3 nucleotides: TGTGCCAGCAGCTCCACCGGGACAGGGAGGACCGGGGAGCTGTTTTTT.

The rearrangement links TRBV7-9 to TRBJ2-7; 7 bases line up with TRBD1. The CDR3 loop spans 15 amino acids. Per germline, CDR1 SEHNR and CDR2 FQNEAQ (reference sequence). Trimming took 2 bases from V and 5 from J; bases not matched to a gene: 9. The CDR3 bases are TGTGCCAGCAGCTTACCGACAGGGTGGAAAAACGAGCAGTACTTC. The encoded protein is CASSLPTGWKNEQYF. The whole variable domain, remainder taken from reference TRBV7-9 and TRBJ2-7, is DTGVSQNPRHKITKRGQNVTFRCDPISEHNRLYWYRQTLGQGPEFLTYFQNEAQLEKSRLLSDRFSAERPKGSFSTLEIQRTEQGDSAMYLCASSLPTGWKNEQYFGPGTRLTVT.

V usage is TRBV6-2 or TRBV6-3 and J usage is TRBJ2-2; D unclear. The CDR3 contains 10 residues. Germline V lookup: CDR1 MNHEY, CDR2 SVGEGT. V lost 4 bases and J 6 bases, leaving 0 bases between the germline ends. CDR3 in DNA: TGTGCCAGCAGTTCCGGGGAGCTGTTTTTT. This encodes CASSSGELFF.

In DNA form, the CDR3 reads TGTGCCAGCAGTACGCATCGACAGGCATCCTATGGCTACACCTTC. It specifies CASSTHRQASYGYTF. The chain links TRBV28 to TRBJ1-2; the D gene is possibly TRBD1 (6 bases). Trimming took 5 bases from V and 4 from J, leaving 17 bases between them. The CDR3 consists of 15 residues. The germline V gene has CDR1 MDHEN and CDR2 SYDVKM.

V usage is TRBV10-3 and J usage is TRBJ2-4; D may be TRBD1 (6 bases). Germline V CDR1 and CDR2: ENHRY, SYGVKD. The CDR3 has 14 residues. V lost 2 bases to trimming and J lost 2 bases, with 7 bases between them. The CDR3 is CAISEGQTKNIQYF. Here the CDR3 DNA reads TGTGCCATCAGTGAGGGACAGACCAAAAACATTCAGTACTTC.

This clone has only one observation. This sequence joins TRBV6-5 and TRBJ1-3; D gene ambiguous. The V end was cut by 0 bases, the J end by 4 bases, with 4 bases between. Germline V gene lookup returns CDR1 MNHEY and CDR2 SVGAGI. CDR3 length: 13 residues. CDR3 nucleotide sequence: TGTGCCAGCAGTTACTCTGCGGGAAACACCATATATTTT. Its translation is CASSYSAGNTIYF.

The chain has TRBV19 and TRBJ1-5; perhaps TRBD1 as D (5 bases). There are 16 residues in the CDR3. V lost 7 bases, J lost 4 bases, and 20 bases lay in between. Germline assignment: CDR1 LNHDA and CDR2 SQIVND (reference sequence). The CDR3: CASNPWAGSGNQPQHF. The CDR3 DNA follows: TGTGCCAGTAACCCTTGGGCAGGGTCCGGGAATCAGCCCCAGCATTTT.